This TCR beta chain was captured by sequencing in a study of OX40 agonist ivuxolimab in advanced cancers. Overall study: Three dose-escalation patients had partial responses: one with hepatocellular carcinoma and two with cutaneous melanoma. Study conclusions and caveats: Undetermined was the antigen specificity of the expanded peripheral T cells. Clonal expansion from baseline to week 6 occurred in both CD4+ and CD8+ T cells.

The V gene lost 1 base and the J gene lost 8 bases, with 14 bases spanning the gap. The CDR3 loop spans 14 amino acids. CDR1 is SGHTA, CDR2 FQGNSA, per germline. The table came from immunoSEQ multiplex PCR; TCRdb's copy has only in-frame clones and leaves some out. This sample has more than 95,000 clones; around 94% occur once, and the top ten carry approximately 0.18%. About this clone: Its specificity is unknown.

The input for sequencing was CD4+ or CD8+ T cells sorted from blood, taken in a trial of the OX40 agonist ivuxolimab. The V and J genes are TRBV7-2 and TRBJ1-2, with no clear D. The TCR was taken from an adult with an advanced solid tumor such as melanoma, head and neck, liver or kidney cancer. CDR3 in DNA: TGTGCCAGCAGCTTAGACCTGGCCTCTTACGGCTACACCTTC. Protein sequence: CASSLDLASYGYTF.